This T cell receptor (beta chain) was identified in a study of cytomegalovirus exposure and HLA in healthy donors. Study in general: In a later analysis, the roughly 120 validation repertoires were reported to have used the same platform as the approximately 700 first-cohort repertoires. General study findings and limits: It was confirmed in vitro that three of the CMV-associated chains were specific for CMV antigens. A list of 150 to 200 TCR beta chains associated with cytomegalovirus was given. Rarity characterized most TCR sequences, yet some public TCRs appeared in many donors.

The ends lost 1 base at V and 4 bases at J; junction bases unmatched: 4. The CDR3 contains 15 residues. The V gene's germline CDR1 is SEHNR and CDR2 FQNEAQ (reference sequence). The table lists this clone with a few counts. Its specificity is not known. Method: immunoSEQ multiplex PCR; TCRdb's copy keeps in-frame clones and lacks some. The sample consists of roughly 130,000 clones, roughly nine tenths of them appearing once. V usage is TRBV7-9 and J usage is TRBJ1-2, with TRBD1 matching over 9 bases. Sequencing was performed on PBMCs. The clonotype comes from a man between 18 and 35 years old in good health and CMV-seronegative. The CDR3, as DNA: TGTGCCAGCAGCTTAGTGGGACAGGGAACCTATGGCTACACCTTC. Protein: CASSLVGQGTYGYTF.